The TCR beta chain under discussion was sequenced for a study of T cell repertoires in cytomegalovirus infection. This CDR3 region has 15 residues. The V and J ends lost 3 bases and 6 bases, in that order; junction bases with no gene match: 6. Germline V gene sequence: CDR1 LNHDA, CDR2 SQIVND (reference sequence). Each CDR3 protein is one row after TCRdb ran MiXCR on the reads. The top ten clones hold roughly 9.7% of a sample with some 150,000 distinct CDR3 sequences, around 20% of them seen once. This clonotype has just a few counts. The sample taken for sequencing was PBMCs. The TCR originated in a human donor in good health (CMV status not recorded). Some clones in this sample may be carry-over from other donors' samples. The V gene is TRBV19, the J gene TRBJ2-1; 9 nucleotides line up with TRBD1. The CDR3 spells CASSIPGTGSNEQFF. CDR3 nucleotides: TGTGCCAGTAGTATCCCCGGGACAGGGAGCAATGAGCAGTTCTTC.